Below, 16 T cell receptor beta chains from the same sample are listed, as sequenced in a study of Ad26.COV2.S vaccination and SARS-CoV-2 variants. Libraries were prepared by immunoSEQ multiplex PCR; TCRdb keeps only in-frame clonotypes and omits some of them. The table has around 270,000 clones, 87% seen once. Treatment specified: 19 received Ad26.COV2.S at low or high dose, single or two shots; several received placebo; per-sample allocation not given. Collection of the samples took place on day 63 after the first injection of vaccine or placebo. The input for sequencing was peripheral blood, taken in a trial of Ad26.COV2.S vaccine versus placebo. These receptors were obtained from a person aged 18 to 65 who received the Ad26.COV2.S COVID-19 vaccine or a placebo.

This chain links TRBV4-2 with TRBJ2-6; 11 positions match TRBD2. CDR1 and CDR2 (germline): LGHNA, YNFKEQ. The CDR3 covers 17 residues. Germline trimming cut 5 bases from V and 4 bases from J; bases unmatched to any gene: 7. CDR3 protein: CASSYSGGALGANVLTF. In DNA, the CDR3 is TGTGCCAGCAGCTATAGCGGGGGGGCATTAGGGGCCAACGTCCTGACTTTC.

The V gene is TRBV12-5, the J gene TRBJ2-2, with TRBD1 as a possible D gene (5 bases). Germline CDR1 reads LGHNT; CDR2 reads FRNRAP. V was trimmed by 1 base and J by 7 bases, leaving 10 bases between them. This CDR3 is built from 14 residues. This CDR3 reads CASGLAPRGGELFF. The CDR3 coding sequence is TGTGCTAGTGGTTTGGCCCCAAGGGGCGGGGAGCTGTTTTTT.

The chain uses TRBV2 and TRBJ1-2, with no clear D. Germline V CDR1 and CDR2: SNHLY, FYNNEI. CDR3 length: 13 amino acids. V lost 1 base and J lost 8, with 11 bases in between. The CDR3 spells CASSEGGVGGYTF. CDR3 sequence (DNA): TGTGCCAGCAGTGAAGGCGGAGTGGGCGGCTACACCTTC.

This clone was observed once. The V gene is TRBV4-3, the J gene TRBJ2-5; 7 nucleotides agree with TRBD2. In germline, CDR1 is LGHNA, CDR2 YSLEER. The CDR3 has 15 amino acids. J was trimmed by 5 bases and V by 3 bases; bases with no gene match: 9. As DNA, the CDR3 is TGCGCCAGCAGCCAGCACAGCGGGGTGGGGGAGACCCAGTACTTC. Protein: CASSQHSGVGETQYF.

The chain recombines TRBV5-4 with TRBJ2-3; TRBD2 aligns across 13 bases. The V gene's germline CDR1 is SGHNT and CDR2 YYREEE (reference sequence). The J segment lost 14 bases and the V segment lost 9 bases, leaving 12 bases of the junction unmatched. CDR3 size: 13 residues. The chain's CDR3 is CATQLAGGPRPYF. The CDR3 DNA is TGTGCCACCCAACTAGCGGGGGGGCCGAGACCGTATTTT.

The rearrangement joins TRBV18 to TRBJ1-2; tentative D call: TRBD1 (5 bases). The germline V and J ends were trimmed by 2 bases and 7 bases, with 17 bases remaining between them. The germline V gene encodes CDR1 KGHSH and CDR2 LQKENI. The CDR3 has 15 amino acids. The CDR3 DNA sequence: TGTGCCAGCTCACCATTAAAAAGCGGACATGGTGGCTACACCTTC. Protein: CASSPLKSGHGGYTF.

J is TRBJ2-7 and V is TRBV7-2; no firm D call. Trimming took 4 bases from V and 5 from J, leaving 12 bases between them. The germline CDR1 and CDR2 sequences are SGHTA and FQGNSA. The CDR3 covers 13 residues. The CDR3 here is CASSSFAFDEQYV. The CDR3 nucleotides are TGTGCCAGCAGCTCTTTCGCGTTTGACGAGCAGTACGTC.

The sample holds one count of this clone. The J gene is TRBJ1-5, the V gene TRBV5-5; a possible D gene is TRBD1 (5 bases). CDR3 length: 14 residues. Trimming removed 8 bases from V and 4 bases from J, with 16 bases in between. The germline gives CDR1 SGHKS, CDR2 YYEKEE (reference sequence). CDR3 in amino acids: CASSRDSGNQPQHF. DNA of the CDR3: TGTGCCAGTTCCCGCGACAGTGGAAATCAGCCCCAGCATTTT.

The chain has TRBV6-2 or TRBV6-3 and TRBJ2-7; no clear D. This CDR3 contains 11 residues. Germline V gene lookup returns CDR1 MNHEY and CDR2 SVGEGT. The ends were cut back, 4 bases at V and 4 bases at J, with 5 bases in the middle. The CDR3 spells CASSSIYEQYV. For the CDR3, the DNA is TGTGCCAGCAGTTCGATATACGAGCAGTACGTC.

This clone was seen only a few times. The rearrangement links TRBV6-2 or TRBV6-3 to TRBJ1-5; TRBD1 is a possible D gene (6 bases). The CDR3 is made up of 16 amino acids. From germline, CDR1 is MNHEY and CDR2 SVGEGT. Between the trimmed V and J ends, which lost 4 bases and 0 bases, there was a span of 13 bases. This chain's CDR3 is CASSSGQSHSNQPQHF. The CDR3 DNA is TGTGCCAGCAGTTCAGGACAGTCACATAGCAATCAGCCCCAGCATTTT.

The J gene is TRBJ1-1, the V gene TRBV11-3; the D gene is possibly TRBD1 (5 bases). Per germline, CDR1 SGHNT and CDR2 YENEEA. This CDR3 comprises 14 residues. V lost 5 bases and J lost 5, with 15 bases in between. The CDR3 nucleotides read TGTGCCAGCAGCCGCCGGGGGGGAGGTACTGAAGCTTTCTTT. This encodes CASSRRGGGTEAFF. Combining the CDR3 with reference TRBV11-3 and TRBJ1-1 gives the whole variable domain EAGVVQSPRYKIIEKKQPVAFWCNPISGHNTLYWYLQNLGQGPELLIRYENEEAVDDSQLPKDRFSAERLKGVDSTLKIQPAELGDSAVYLCASSRRGGGTEAFFGQGTRLTVV.

The chain carries TRBV6-6 and TRBJ1-1; a weak D match, TRBD1 (5 bases). V gave up 2 bases and J gave up 1 base, with 11 bases separating them. This CDR3 is built from 15 residues. Germline V gives CDR1 MNHNY, CDR2 SVGAGI (reference sequence). CDR3 sequence reads: CASSYPSGGNTEAFF. CDR3 nucleotides: TGTGCCAGCAGTTACCCAAGCGGGGGGAACACTGAAGCTTTCTTT.

The J gene is TRBJ2-3, the V gene TRBV6-6, with 9 bases matching TRBD2. CDR3 size: 14 residues. V trimming: 8 bases; J trimming: 0 bases; junction bases outside the gene matches: 3. Germline V gives CDR1 MNHNY, CDR2 SVGAGI (reference sequence). CDR3 region: CASPSGRSTDTQYF. CDR3 coding DNA: TGTGCCAGCCCCAGCGGGAGGAGCACAGATACGCAGTATTTT.

V is TRBV4-1 and J is TRBJ2-7; maybe TRBD2 (6 bases). Germline V CDR1 and CDR2: MGHRA, YSYEKL. The CDR3 sequence is 15 residues long. Deletions cut 0 bases from V and 6 bases from J, with 15 bases between. Written as DNA, the CDR3 is TGCGCCAGCAGCCAAGAGCGCGGGGCAGGGCTCGAGCAGTACTTC. It yields the protein CASSQERGAGLEQYF.

This clone appeared once. The chain has TRBV4-3 and TRBJ1-1; D ambiguous. Per germline, CDR1 LGHNA and CDR2 YSLEER. Deletions cut 0 bases from V and 0 bases from J, with 8 bases between. This CDR3 comprises 15 residues. CDR3 bases: TGCGCCAGCAGCCAAGAGTCCACCATGAACACTGAAGCTTTCTTT. Translation: CASSQESTMNTEAFF.

The V call is TRBV25-1, the J call TRBJ2-7; D gene ambiguous. The V gene lost 7 bases and the J gene lost 0 bases, with 16 bases spanning the gap. Germline CDR1 MGHDK, CDR2 SYGVNS. The CDR3 runs 15 residues. CDR3 loop: CASTVTAMSSYEQYV. The CDR3 DNA reads TGTGCCAGCACCGTAACAGCCATGAGCTCCTACGAGCAGTACGTC.